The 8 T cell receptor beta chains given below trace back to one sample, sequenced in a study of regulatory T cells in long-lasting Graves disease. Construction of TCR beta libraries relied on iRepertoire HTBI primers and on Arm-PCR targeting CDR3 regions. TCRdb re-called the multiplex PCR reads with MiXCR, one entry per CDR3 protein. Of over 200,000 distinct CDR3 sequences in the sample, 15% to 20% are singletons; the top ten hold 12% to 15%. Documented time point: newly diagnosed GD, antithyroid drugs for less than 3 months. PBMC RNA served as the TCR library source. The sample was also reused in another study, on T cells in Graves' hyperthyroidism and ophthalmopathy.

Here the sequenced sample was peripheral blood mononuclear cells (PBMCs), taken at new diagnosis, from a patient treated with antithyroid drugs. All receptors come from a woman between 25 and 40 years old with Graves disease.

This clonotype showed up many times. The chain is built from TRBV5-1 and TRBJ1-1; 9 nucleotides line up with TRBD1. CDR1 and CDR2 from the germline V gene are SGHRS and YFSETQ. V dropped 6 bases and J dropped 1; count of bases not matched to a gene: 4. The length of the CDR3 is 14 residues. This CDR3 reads CASTWTGANTEAFF. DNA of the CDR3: TGCGCCAGCACCTGGACAGGGGCGAACACTGAAGCTTTCTTT.

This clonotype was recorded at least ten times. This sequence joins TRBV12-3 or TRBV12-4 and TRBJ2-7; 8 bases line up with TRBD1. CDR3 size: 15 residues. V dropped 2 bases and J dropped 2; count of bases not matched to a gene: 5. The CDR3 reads CASSLRGQATYEQYF. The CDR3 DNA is TGTGCCAGCAGTTTAAGGGGACAGGCAACCTACGAGCAGTACTTC.

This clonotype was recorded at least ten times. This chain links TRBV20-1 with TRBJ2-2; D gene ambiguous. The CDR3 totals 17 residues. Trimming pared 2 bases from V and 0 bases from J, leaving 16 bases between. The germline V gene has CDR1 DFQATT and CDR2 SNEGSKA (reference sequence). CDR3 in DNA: TGCAGTGCTAGAAAACCCTTCCCCAGTTCGAACACCGGGGAGCTGTTTTTT. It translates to CSARKPFPSSNTGELFF.

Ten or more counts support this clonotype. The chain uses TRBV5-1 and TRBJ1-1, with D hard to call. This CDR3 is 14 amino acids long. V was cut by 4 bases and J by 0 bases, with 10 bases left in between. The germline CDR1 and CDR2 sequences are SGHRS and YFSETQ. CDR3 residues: CASSLTAMNTEAFF. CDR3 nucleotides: TGCGCCAGCAGCCTTACAGCTATGAACACTGAAGCTTTCTTT.

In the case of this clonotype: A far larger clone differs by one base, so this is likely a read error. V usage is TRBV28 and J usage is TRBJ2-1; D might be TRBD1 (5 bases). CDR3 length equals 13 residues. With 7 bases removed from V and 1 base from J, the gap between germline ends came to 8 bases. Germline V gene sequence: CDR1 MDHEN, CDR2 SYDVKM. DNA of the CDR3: TGTGCCAGCATGGGGCGGTCCTACAATGAGCAGTTCTTC. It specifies CASMGRSYNEQFF.

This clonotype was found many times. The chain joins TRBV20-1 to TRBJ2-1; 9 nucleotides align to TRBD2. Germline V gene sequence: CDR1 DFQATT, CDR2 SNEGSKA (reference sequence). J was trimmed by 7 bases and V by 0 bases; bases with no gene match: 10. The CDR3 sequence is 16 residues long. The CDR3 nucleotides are TGCAGTGCTAGAGATCTAGGCGGGGGGGGCAGTAATGAGCAGTTCTTC. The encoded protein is CSARDLGGGGSNEQFF.

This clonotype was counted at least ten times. The CDR3, as DNA: TGCGCCAGCCGCTCCACGGGAAATCAGCCCCAGCATTTT. It is translated as CASRSTGNQPQHF. The chain recombines TRBV10-1 with TRBJ1-5; D uncertain. V was clipped by 8 bases and J by 4 bases, with 12 bases between them. Germline-derived CDR1 and CDR2 are WNHNN and SYGVQD (reference sequence). This CDR3 comprises 13 residues.

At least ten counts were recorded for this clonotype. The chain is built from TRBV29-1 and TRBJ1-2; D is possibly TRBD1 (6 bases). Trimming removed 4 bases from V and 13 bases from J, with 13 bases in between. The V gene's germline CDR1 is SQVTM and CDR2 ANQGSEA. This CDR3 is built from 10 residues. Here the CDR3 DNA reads TGCAGCGTTGGGACAGTTCTCGGCACCTTC. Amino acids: CSVGTVLGTF.